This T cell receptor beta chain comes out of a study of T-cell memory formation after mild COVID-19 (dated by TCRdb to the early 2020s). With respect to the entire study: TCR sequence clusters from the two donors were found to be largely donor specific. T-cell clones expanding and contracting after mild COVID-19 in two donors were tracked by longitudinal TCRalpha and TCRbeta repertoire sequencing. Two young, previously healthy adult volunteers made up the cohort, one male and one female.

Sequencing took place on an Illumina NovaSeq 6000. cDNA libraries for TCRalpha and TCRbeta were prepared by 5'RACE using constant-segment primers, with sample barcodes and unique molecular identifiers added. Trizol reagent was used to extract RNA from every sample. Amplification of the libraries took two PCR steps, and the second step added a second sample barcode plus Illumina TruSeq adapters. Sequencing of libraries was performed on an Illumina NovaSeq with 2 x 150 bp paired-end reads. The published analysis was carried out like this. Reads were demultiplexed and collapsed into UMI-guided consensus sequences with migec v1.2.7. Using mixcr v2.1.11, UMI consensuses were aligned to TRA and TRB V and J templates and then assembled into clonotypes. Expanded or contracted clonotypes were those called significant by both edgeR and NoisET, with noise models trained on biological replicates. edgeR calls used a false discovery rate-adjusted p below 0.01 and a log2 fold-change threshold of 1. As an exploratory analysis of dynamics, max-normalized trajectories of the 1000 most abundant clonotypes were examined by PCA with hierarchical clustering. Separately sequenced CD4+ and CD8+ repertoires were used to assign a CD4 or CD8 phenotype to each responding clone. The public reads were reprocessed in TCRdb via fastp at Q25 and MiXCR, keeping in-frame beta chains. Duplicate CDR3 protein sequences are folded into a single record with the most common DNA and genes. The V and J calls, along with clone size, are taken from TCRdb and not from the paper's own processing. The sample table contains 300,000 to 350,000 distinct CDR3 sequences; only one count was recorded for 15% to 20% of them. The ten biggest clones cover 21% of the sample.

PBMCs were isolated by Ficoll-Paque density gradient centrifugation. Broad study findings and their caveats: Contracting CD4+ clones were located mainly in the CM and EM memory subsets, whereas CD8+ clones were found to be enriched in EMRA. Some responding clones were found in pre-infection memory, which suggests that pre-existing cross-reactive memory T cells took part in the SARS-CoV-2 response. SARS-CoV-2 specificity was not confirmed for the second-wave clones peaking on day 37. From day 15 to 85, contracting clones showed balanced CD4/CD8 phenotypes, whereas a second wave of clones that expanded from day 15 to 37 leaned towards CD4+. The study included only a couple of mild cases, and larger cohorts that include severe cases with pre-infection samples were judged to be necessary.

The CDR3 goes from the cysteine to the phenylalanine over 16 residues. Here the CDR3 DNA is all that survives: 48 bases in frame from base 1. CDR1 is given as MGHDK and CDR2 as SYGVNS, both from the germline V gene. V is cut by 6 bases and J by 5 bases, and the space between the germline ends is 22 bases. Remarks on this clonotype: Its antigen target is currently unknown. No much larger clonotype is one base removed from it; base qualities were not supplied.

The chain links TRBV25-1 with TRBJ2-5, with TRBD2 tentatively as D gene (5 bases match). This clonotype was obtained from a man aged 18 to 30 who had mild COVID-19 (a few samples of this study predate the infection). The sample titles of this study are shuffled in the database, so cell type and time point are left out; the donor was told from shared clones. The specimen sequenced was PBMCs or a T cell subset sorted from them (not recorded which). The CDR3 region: CASRDGRGLRTETQYF. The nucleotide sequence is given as TGTGCCAGCAGAGACGGTCGGGGTCTTAGAACGGAGACCCAGTACTTC.